This entry lists 15 T cell receptor beta chains sequenced from one sample in a study of blood T cell repertoires in COVID-19 (dated by TCRdb to 2020 to 2021). The protocol used for the library was the immunoSEQ multiplex PCR assay. TCRdb re-hosts the immuneACCESS table, in-frame sequences only. Its copies lack some clones; in the studies checked, an unresolved V gene accounts for under half of them, and the cause for the rest is not known. The sample table shows tens of thousands of clones, and 84% are seen once. The ten largest clones add up to 36% of the sample. Sequences were obtained from peripheral blood. The source is a man between 65 and 85 years old with acute or convalescent COVID-19.

This clone has a single count. CDR3 DNA: TGTGCCAGCAGCTTGACAGTTTGGGGGACCCAGTACTTC. Its protein product is CASSLTVWGTQYF. The gene calls are TRBV7-3 and TRBJ2-5; the D gene is possibly TRBD1 (5 bases). The CDR3 is 13 residues long. CDR1 is SGHTA, CDR2 FQGTGA, per germline. Trimming removed 3 bases from V and 7 bases from J, with 12 bases in between.

This clone was observed a few times. The chain carries TRBV3-1 (or the pseudogene TRBV3-2) and TRBJ1-2; 8 nucleotides line up with TRBD1. Germline loops: CDR1 LGHDT, CDR2 YNNKEL (reference sequence). Germline trimming cut 2 bases from V and 2 bases from J; bases unmatched to any gene: 13. The CDR3 runs 18 residues. CDR3: CASSQHEPPWTGNYGYTF. DNA of the CDR3: TGTGCCAGCAGCCAACACGAACCCCCATGGACAGGGAACTATGGCTACACCTTC.

The chain links TRBV5-5 to TRBJ1-3, with 12 bases fitting TRBD1. V trimming: 3 bases; J trimming: 9 bases; junction bases outside the gene matches: 7. Germline V gene sequence: CDR1 SGHKS, CDR2 YYEKEE (reference sequence). The CDR3 is 15 amino acids. The CDR3 bases are TGTGCCAGCAGCTGGGGACAGGGGGCAGAGACCACCATATATTTT. Its translation is CASSWGQGAETTIYF.

This rearrangement joins TRBV2 to TRBJ1-5; D remains ambiguous. Germline-derived CDR1 and CDR2 are SNHLY and FYNNEI. CDR3 length: 14 amino acids. Deletions cut 8 bases from V and 0 bases from J, with 11 bases between. CDR3 sequence (DNA): TGTGCCAGCCAGGCGCAGAATAGCAATCAGCCCCAGCATTTT. Protein sequence: CASQAQNSNQPQHF.

The V call is TRBV7-3, the J call TRBJ2-3; tentative D call: TRBD2 (6 bases). The CDR3 length is 16 residues. V gave up 5 bases and J gave up 2 bases, with 17 bases separating them. CDR1 and CDR2 from the germline V gene are SGHTA and FQGTGA. The CDR3 reads CASSPQGGGYTDTQYF. The CDR3, as DNA: TGTGCCAGCAGCCCGCAGGGAGGAGGTTACACAGATACGCAGTATTTT.

V and J are TRBV25-1 and TRBJ1-4; D remains ambiguous. This CDR3 contains 14 residues. V was pared by 7 bases and J by 6 bases, with 15 bases between. Germline CDR1 reads MGHDK; CDR2 reads SYGVNS. CDR3 bases: TGTGCCAGCACCCCATTTAGAGGAGATGAAAAACTGTTTTTT. It translates to CASTPFRGDEKLFF.

The V and J genes are TRBV19 and TRBJ1-2, with D perhaps TRBD1 (5 bases). Germline CDR1 reads LNHDA; CDR2 reads SQIVND (reference sequence). Trimming cost V 8 bases and J 8 bases, with 24 bases left between them. There are 15 residues in the CDR3. The CDR3 spells CASEAGPYRSKGYTF. The DNA for the CDR3 is TGTGCCAGTGAGGCAGGGCCATACCGTTCCAAGGGCTACACCTTC. The full variable domain, its missing parts supplied by reference TRBV19 and TRBJ1-2, is DGGITQSPKYLFRKEGQNVTLSCEQNLNHDAMYWYRQDPGQGLRLIYYSQIVNDFQKGDIAEGYSVSREKKESFPLTVTSAQKNPTAFYLCASEAGPYRSKGYTFGSGTRLTVV.

The rearrangement joins TRBV7-6 to TRBJ2-5; 8 nucleotides line up with TRBD2. The V gene end was trimmed by 2 bases and the J gene end by 2 bases; junction bases not matched to a gene: 7. Per the germline V gene, CDR1 is SGHVS and CDR2 is FNYEAQ. This CDR3 comprises 16 residues. The CDR3 reads CASSLRPSGLQETQYF. The CDR3 coding sequence is TGTGCCAGCAGCTTAAGGCCTAGCGGGCTTCAAGAGACCCAGTACTTC.

The gene calls are TRBV19 and TRBJ2-1; D may be TRBD2 (6 bases). Germline V gene sequence: CDR1 LNHDA, CDR2 SQIVND (reference sequence). Trimming took off 1 base at V and 6 bases at J, with 7 bases between the two ends. The CDR3 runs to 13 residues. The CDR3 protein is CASSIGRVNEQFF. The CDR3 DNA reads TGTGCCAGTAGTATAGGGAGGGTCAATGAGCAGTTCTTC.

In this sample, this clone turned up once. The V and J genes are TRBV27 and TRBJ2-3; TRBD2 aligns across 8 bases. CDR1 is MNHEY, CDR2 SMNVEV, per germline (reference sequence). This CDR3 is built from 15 residues. Trimming took 3 bases from V and 1 from J; bases not matched to a gene: 3. For the CDR3, the DNA is TGTGCCAGCAGTTTTACGACTAGCGGCACAGATACGCAGTATTTT. Its translation: CASSFTTSGTDTQYF.

Comment on this clone: The junction departs from the called germline gene at one end, perhaps through a read error. The chain links TRBV6-2 or TRBV6-3 to TRBJ2-6, with 11 bases lining up with TRBD1. The CDR3 spans 15 residues. Germline CDR1 reads MNHEY; CDR2 reads SVGEGT. In nucleotides, the CDR3 is TGTGCCAGCAGTCAACAGGGACAGGGGGTCAACGTCCTGACTTTC. Its translation: CASSQQGQGVNVLTF.

The chain joins TRBV7-2 to TRBJ2-4; 8 bases agree with TRBD2. The V and J ends lost 3 bases and 0 bases, in that order; junction bases with no gene match: 4. This CDR3 contains 16 residues. The germline V gene encodes CDR1 SGHTA and CDR2 FQGNSA. In DNA, the CDR3 is TGTGCCAGCAGCTTCCCGACTAGCGTAGCCAAAAACATTCAGTACTTC. Protein: CASSFPTSVAKNIQYF.

V is TRBV21-1 and J is TRBJ2-7; the table calls TRBD1, which could not be checked here. TRBV21-1 is marked as a pseudogene. The CDR3 covers 17 residues. CDR3 bases: TGTGCCAGCAGCAAGGAGCAGGGTCAAACCTCCATCTCCGAGCAGTACTTC. Protein: CASSKEQGQTSISEQYF.

The CDR3 reads CASSQRQDLAKNIQYF. CDR3 bases: TGTGCCAGCAGCCAGAGACAGGACTTAGCCAAAAACATTCAGTACTTC. V is TRBV7-9 and J is TRBJ2-4; a weak D match, TRBD1 (6 bases). The length of the CDR3 is 16 residues. Trimming shortened V by 5 bases and J by 0 bases, and 14 bases separated the two germline ends. The germline V gene has CDR1 SEHNR and CDR2 FQNEAQ (reference sequence).

The rearrangement joins TRBV3-1 (or the pseudogene TRBV3-2) to TRBJ2-3, with 10 bases aligning to TRBD2. V was clipped by 0 bases and J by 2 bases; unmatched bases: 8. Germline V gene lookup returns CDR1 LGHDT and CDR2 YNNKEL (reference sequence). The CDR3 length is 18 residues. For the CDR3, the DNA is TGTGCCAGCAGCCAAGATAGGCTAGCGGGGGCCTACACAGATACGCAGTATTTT. It codes for CASSQDRLAGAYTDTQYF.